This T cell receptor beta chain was sequenced during a study of T cells in Graves' hyperthyroidism and ophthalmopathy (dated by TCRdb to the late 2010s). About the study as a whole: Peripheral blood samples were taken at initial diagnosis, before any treatment was given. To identify TCR V-J signatures that set the groups apart, the researchers used a discovery cohort of roughly 100 patients, made up of 40 to 45 with Graves' ophthalmopathy and 57 with stable Graves' hyperthyroidism. After sampling, hyperthyroidism patients received methimazole starting at 30 mg daily, and ophthalmopathy patients received high-dose intravenous methylprednisolone. The 100 discovery patients were randomly split 7:3 into training and test sets. In roughly six Graves' hyperthyroidism patients, the study also compared T-cell repertoires from thyroid tissue with T-cell repertoires from blood. According to the paper, TCR Vbeta CDR3 sequencing was carried out on 135 peripheral blood samples, which came from 40 to 45 ophthalmopathy, approximately 78 hyperthyroidism and about 17 progressor patients. Prospective prediction of ophthalmopathy was tested in an independent validation cohort consisting of roughly 20 hyperthyroidism patients and around 16 patients who later progressed to ophthalmopathy. Results the study describes overall, beyond this receptor: In validation, the model predicted progression to ophthalmopathy with around 71% sensitivity and over 72% specificity, a median of about 6 months before onset. A model built on a 13 V-J signature distinguished ophthalmopathy from stable hyperthyroidism, reaching around 87% sensitivity and 81% to 83% specificity in cross-validation and 80%/75% in testing. No statistical method was used to fix the sample size in advance, and group allocation was not hidden from the investigators. Blood samples also contained most of the expanded thyroid clonotypes (frequency above 0.001), which suggests that blood repertoires may reflect thyroid immune responses.

Taken from cysteine to phenylalanine, the CDR3 has 15 residues. Kept here is only the CDR3 DNA, which spans 45 bases and is read in frame from base 1. From the germline V gene, CDR1 is SGHTA and CDR2 is FQGNSA. Relative to germline, V is 3 bases shorter and J is 2 bases shorter, with 11 bases between their ends. A patient counted as having stable Graves' hyperthyroidism if no progression to ophthalmopathy occurred over 18 months of follow-up. Hyperthyroidism patients were newly diagnosed, with disease duration under 2 months, and aged 18 to 65 years. The study excluded patients with uncontrolled infections, other autoimmune diseases, pregnancy or lactation. Clinical symptoms, serum thyroxine and TRAb, thyroid ultrasound, and orbital computed tomography formed the basis for the diagnoses. Ficoll-Paque density gradient centrifugation was used to isolate PBMCs from 10 ml of fresh peripheral blood. Trizol reagent was used to extract total RNA, and RNA quality was then checked on an Agilent 2100 Bioanalyzer.

With respect to this clonotype: Which antigen it targets is not known. One base away there is no much larger clone; base qualities are not given.

Amplification of TCR beta CDR3 regions was carried out from RNA transcripts. A first-round RT-PCR of the TCR CDR3 used the HTBI primer set with the Qiagen OneStep RT-PCR kit. Libraries were constructed in a second round of multiplex PCR, after which size selection and purification were performed. Paired-end sequencing of the libraries was performed with 100 bp reads on an Illumina HiSeq2000. The published analysis was carried out like this. SOAPnuke was used to process the raw data, with reads discarded if the reads contained adapters or uncalled bases, had a mean Phred below 15, or lacked an exact constant-primer or identifier match. High-quality paired reads were merged with COPE v1.2.5, and unique nucleotide sequences were defined as clonotypes. Clonotypes were aligned to IMGT TRBV, TRBD and TRBJ reference segments using MiTCR v1.1. Only V-J combinations with frequency above 0.0001, covering 99.2% of repertoires, were analysed. The TCS score was defined as the ratio of F50 (clonal expansion) to E x V (chaos), calculated using BLOSUM62-based TCRdist between CDR3 peptides within each V-J. Welch's t-statistics and random forest reduced roughly 540 V-J features to 13, which were used in a naive Bayes classifier (R e1071). The raw public data were reprocessed by TCRdb itself: fastp quality trimming at Q25, MiXCR clonotype calling, in-frame beta chains only. CDR3 protein duplicates are merged, each entry listing the most common genes and DNA. V and J calls and clone size were set by TCRdb, not the authors. The sample includes 600,000 to 900,000 distinct CDR3 sequences, with roughly 17% observed a single time. The biggest ten clones account for approximately 8% of the sample.

The sequencing input was blood. The chain is assembled from TRBV7-2 and TRBJ2-4, with TRBD1 perhaps the D gene, on 6 matching bases. This TCR was sampled from a man aged 18 to 29 with Graves' hyperthyroidism. The nucleotide sequence reads TGTGCCAGCAGCTTCTCCACAGGGTCCAAAAACATTCAGTACTTC. Translated, it gives CASSFSTGSKNIQYF.